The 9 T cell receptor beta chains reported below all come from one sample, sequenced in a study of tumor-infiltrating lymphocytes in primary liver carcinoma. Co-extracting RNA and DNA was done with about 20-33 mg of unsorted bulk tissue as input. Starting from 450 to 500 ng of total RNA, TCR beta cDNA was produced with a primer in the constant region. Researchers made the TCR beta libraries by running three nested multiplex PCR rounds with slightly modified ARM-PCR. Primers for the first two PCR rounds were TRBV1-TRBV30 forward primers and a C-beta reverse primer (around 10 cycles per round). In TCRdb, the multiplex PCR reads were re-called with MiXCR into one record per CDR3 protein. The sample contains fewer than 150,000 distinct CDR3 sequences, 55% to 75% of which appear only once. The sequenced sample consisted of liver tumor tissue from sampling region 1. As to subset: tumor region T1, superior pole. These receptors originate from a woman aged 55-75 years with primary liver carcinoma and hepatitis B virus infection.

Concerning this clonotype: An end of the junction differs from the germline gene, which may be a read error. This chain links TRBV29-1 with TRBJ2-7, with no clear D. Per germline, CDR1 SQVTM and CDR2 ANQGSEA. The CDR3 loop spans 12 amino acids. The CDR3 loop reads CSIEEKGREQYF. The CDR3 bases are TGTAGCATTGAAGAAAAGGGTCGCGAGCAGTACTTC.

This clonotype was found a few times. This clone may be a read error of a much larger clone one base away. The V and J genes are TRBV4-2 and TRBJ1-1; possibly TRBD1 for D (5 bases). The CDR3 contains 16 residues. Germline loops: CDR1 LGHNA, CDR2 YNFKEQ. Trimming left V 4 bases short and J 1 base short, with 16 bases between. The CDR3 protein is CASSPVPGTRNTEAFF. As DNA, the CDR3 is TGTGCCAGCAGCCCGGTACCCGGGACTCGGAACACTGAAGCTTTCTTT.

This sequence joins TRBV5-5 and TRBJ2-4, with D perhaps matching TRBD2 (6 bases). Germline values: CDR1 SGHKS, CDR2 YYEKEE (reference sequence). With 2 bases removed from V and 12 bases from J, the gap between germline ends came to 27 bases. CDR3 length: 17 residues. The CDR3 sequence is CASSLAGISGLEDTQYF. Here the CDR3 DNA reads TGTGCCAGCAGCTTAGCTGGGATTAGCGGCCTTGAGGACACTCAGTACTTC.

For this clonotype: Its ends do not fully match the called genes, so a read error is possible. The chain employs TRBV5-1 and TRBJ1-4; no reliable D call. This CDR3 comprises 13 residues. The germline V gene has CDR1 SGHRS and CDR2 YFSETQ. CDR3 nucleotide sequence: TGCGCCAGCAGCTTGGAGGGAAATGAAAAAGTGTTTTTT. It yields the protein CASSLEGNEKVFF.

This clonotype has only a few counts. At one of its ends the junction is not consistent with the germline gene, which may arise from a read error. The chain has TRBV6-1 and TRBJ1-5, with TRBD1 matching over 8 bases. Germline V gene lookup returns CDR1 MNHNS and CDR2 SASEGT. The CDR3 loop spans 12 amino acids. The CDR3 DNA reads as TGTGCCAGCAGGGACAGGGTGGTGCCCCAATATTTT. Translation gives CASRDRVVPQYF.

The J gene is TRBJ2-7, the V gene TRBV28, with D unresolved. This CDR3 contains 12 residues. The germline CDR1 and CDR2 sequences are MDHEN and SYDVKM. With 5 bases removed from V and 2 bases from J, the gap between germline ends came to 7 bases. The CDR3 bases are TGTGCCAGCAGTGTCACGACCTACGAGCAGTACTTC. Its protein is CASSVTTYEQYF.

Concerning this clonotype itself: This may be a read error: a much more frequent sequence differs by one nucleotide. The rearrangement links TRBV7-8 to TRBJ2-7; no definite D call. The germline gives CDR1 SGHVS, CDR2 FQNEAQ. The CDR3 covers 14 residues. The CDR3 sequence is CTSSLTRRRYEQYF. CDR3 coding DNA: TGTACCAGCAGCTTAACTCGCCGTAGGTACGAGCAGTACTTC. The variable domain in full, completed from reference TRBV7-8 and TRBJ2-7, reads GAGVSQSPRYKVAKRGQDVALRCDPISGHVSLFWYQQALGQGPEFLTYFQNEAQLDKSGLPSDRFFAERPEGSVSTLKIQRTQQEDSAVYLCTSSLTRRRYEQYFGPGTRLTVT.

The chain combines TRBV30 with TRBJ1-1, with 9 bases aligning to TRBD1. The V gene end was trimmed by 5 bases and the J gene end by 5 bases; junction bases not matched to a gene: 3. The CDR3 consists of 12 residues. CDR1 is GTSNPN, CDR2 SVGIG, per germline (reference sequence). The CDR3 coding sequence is TGTGCCTGGGGGACAGGGTTTACTGAAGCTTTCTTT. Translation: CAWGTGFTEAFF.

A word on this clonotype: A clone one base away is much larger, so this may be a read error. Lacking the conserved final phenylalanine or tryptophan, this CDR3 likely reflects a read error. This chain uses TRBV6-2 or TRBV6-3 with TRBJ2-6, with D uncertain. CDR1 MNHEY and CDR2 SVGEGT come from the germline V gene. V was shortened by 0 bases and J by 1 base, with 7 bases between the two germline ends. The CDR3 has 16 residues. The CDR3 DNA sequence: TGTGCCAGCAGTTACTCGACGGAGTCTGGGGCCAACGTCCTGACTCTC. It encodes CASSYSTESGANVLTL.